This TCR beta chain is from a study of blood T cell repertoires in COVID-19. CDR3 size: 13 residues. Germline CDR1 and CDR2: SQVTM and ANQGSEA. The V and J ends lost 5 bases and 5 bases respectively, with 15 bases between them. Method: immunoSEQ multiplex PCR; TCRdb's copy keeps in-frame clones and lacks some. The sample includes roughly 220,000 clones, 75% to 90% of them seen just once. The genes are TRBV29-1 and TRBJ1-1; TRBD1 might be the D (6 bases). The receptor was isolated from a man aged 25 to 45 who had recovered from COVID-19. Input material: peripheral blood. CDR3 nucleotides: TGCAGCGTTCGAAAGGGGGTAGAGACTGAAGCTTTCTTT. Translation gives CSVRKGVETEAFF.